The 21 T cell receptor beta chains below come from one sample, sequenced in a study of beta chain features in type 1 diabetes. The authors reverse transcribed all of the isolated RNA, so sequencing captured expressed TCRB transcripts. Only in-frame clones appear in the TCRdb table, and some are missing; sequencing was by immunoSEQ multiplex PCR. The sample carries 680,000 or so clones, roughly 16% recorded once. The sample comprised naive CD4+ T cells from blood. The receptors stem from a man aged 18-30 years in good health.

This clone was counted between two and nine times. The gene calls are TRBV28 and TRBJ1-1; TRBD1 agrees at 7 bases. The CDR3 sequence is 16 residues long. V was clipped by 8 bases and J by 0 bases; unmatched bases: 12. Germline V gives CDR1 MDHEN, CDR2 SYDVKM. The DNA of the CDR3 is TGTGCCAGCGTACCAGGGGGAAACTTAATGAACACTGAAGCTTTCTTT. Translating it yields CASVPGGNLMNTEAFF.

The chain is built from TRBV5-4 and TRBJ2-6; tentatively, D is TRBD1 or TRBD2 (5 bases each). Per the germline V gene, CDR1 is SGHNT and CDR2 is YYREEE (reference sequence). The CDR3 has 17 amino acids. V was pared by 4 bases and J by 0 bases, with 14 bases between. The CDR3 sequence is CASSAKTGLSGANVLTF. The CDR3 DNA reads TGTGCCAGCAGCGCCAAGACGGGGCTCTCTGGGGCCAACGTCCTGACTTTC.

A word on this clone: Just one base apart from a much larger clone, this may be a read error. V and J are TRBV7-8 and TRBJ2-1; D gene unclear. CDR3 length: 11 residues. Germline V CDR1 and CDR2: SGHVS, FQNEAQ. Trimming removed 3 bases from V and 5 bases from J, with 2 bases in between. CDR3 sequence: CASSFDNEQFF. The CDR3 coding sequence is TGTGCCAGCAGCTTCGACAATGAGCAGTTCTTC.

The chain combines TRBV7-8 with TRBJ2-7; weak D call: TRBD1 (6 bases). This CDR3 is 16 amino acids long. V was trimmed by 1 base and J by 5 bases, leaving 18 bases between them. CDR1 is SGHVS, CDR2 FQNEAQ, per germline. The CDR3 sequence: CASSLDRDRWVHEQYF. As DNA, the CDR3 is TGTGCCAGCAGCTTAGATCGCGACAGGTGGGTCCACGAGCAGTACTTC.

This clone has only a few counts. The CDR3 DNA sequence: TGCGCCAGCAGCCAAGTCGGAGGACCCGGAGTGGGAGCTTTCTTT. It translates to CASSQVGGPGVGAFF. The rearrangement uses TRBV4-1 and TRBJ1-1; D not certain. The CDR3 totals 15 residues. The V end was cut by 1 base, the J end by 10 bases, with 19 bases between. The V gene's germline CDR1 is MGHRA and CDR2 YSYEKL.

There are a few counts of this clone. This chain links TRBV7-3 with TRBJ2-2, with TRBD1 as a possible D gene (6 bases). V was trimmed by 4 bases and J by 0 bases, leaving 12 bases between them. There are 16 residues in the CDR3. The germline V gene encodes CDR1 SGHTA and CDR2 FQGTGA. This CDR3 is CASSSTGASNTGELFF. The CDR3 nucleotides are TGTGCCAGCAGCTCGACAGGCGCTTCGAACACCGGGGAGCTGTTTTTT. Using reference TRBV7-3 and TRBJ2-2 for the parts outside the CDR3, the full variable domain is GAGVSQTPSNKVTEKGKYVELRCDPISGHTALYWYRQSLGQGPEFLIYFQGTGAADDSGLPNDRFFAVRPEGSVSTLKIQRTERGDSAVYLCASSSTGASNTGELFFGEGSRLTVL.

The chain links TRBV7-8 to TRBJ2-7; the D gene is possibly TRBD2 (5 bases). The V gene's germline CDR1 is SGHVS and CDR2 FQNEAQ. The CDR3 is 11 residues long. V lost 5 bases and J lost 7, with 9 bases in between. The DNA of the CDR3 is TGTGCCAGCAGCGGCCAGCGGGAGCAGTACTTC. Amino acids: CASSGQREQYF.

This clone was counted a few times. The CDR3 loop reads CAMGGHRTYEQYF. CDR3 coding DNA: TGTGCCATGGGAGGACACAGAACCTACGAGCAGTACTTC. V gene TRBV10-3 combines with J gene TRBJ2-7; the D gene is possibly TRBD2 (6 bases). The CDR3 spans 13 residues. Germline V gene lookup returns CDR1 ENHRY and CDR2 SYGVKD. V lost 9 bases, J lost 2 bases, and 14 bases lay in between.

The genes are TRBV9 and TRBJ1-2; no firm D call. This CDR3 region has 12 residues. Germline CDR1 SGDLS, CDR2 YYNGEE. The germline V and J ends were trimmed by 5 bases and 7 bases, with 12 bases remaining between them. CDR3 region: CASSPGFLGYTF. The CDR3, as DNA: TGTGCCAGCAGTCCGGGTTTTCTTGGCTACACCTTC.

This clone was counted a few times. V usage is TRBV7-2 and J usage is TRBJ2-4; D is unclear. V lost 0 bases to trimming and J lost 1 base, with 7 bases between them. Germline V gene sequence: CDR1 SGHTA, CDR2 FQGNSA. CDR3 length equals 15 residues. The CDR3 DNA reads TGTGCCAGCAGCTTAGCGATATCCGCCAAAAACATTCAGTACTTC. As protein: CASSLAISAKNIQYF.

Only a few counts were recorded for this clone. V gene TRBV4-1 combines with J gene TRBJ1-5; weak D call: TRBD1 (5 bases). V was clipped by 4 bases and J by 2 bases, with 12 bases between them. Germline CDR1 MGHRA, CDR2 YSYEKL. CDR3 length: 15 amino acids. DNA of the CDR3: TGCGCCAGCAGCCCCCGGGACTGGGGCAATCAGCCCCAGCATTTT. This translates into CASSPRDWGNQPQHF.

The CDR3 DNA follows: TGTGCCAGCAGCTTCGGCGACAGGGGCAGCTATGGCTACACCTTC. It specifies CASSFGDRGSYGYTF. The chain recombines TRBV7-2 with TRBJ1-2; TRBD1 matches at 8 bases. Germline lookup yields CDR1 SGHTA and CDR2 FQGNSA. The CDR3 consists of 15 residues. V shed 3 bases and J 4 bases; nucleotides not matched to a gene: 7.

This chain connects TRBV5-1 to TRBJ2-3; TRBD2 aligns across 8 bases. This CDR3 spans 16 amino acids. The V segment lost 0 bases and the J segment 2 bases; nucleotides outside the gene matches: 5. CDR1 SGHRS and CDR2 YFSETQ come from the germline V gene. CDR3 sequence reads: CASSLGAGANTDTQYF. The CDR3 nucleotides are TGCGCCAGCAGCTTGGGAGCGGGGGCTAACACAGATACGCAGTATTTT.

This clone was detected a few times. V is TRBV6-6 and J is TRBJ2-6; D gene uncertain. The V end lost 4 bases, the J end lost 0 bases, and 7 bases lay between the germline ends. The CDR3 extends over 15 amino acids. Per germline, CDR1 MNHNY and CDR2 SVGAGI (reference sequence). CDR3 bases: TGTGCCAGCAGTTCCACATTCTCTGGGGCCAACGTCCTGACTTTC. Encoded protein: CASSSTFSGANVLTF.

With respect to this clone: The same CDR3 arises from other DNA sequences in this sample as well. This rearrangement joins TRBV27 to TRBJ1-5; D remains ambiguous. Germline CDR1 reads MNHEY; CDR2 reads SMNVEV (reference sequence). CDR3 length equals 14 residues. V lost 0 bases and J lost 1, with 4 bases in between. The CDR3 reads CASSLSRSNQPQHF. In DNA, the CDR3 is TGTGCCAGCAGTTTATCCAGAAGCAATCAGCCCCAGCATTTT.

This clone was observed a handful of times. The V call is TRBV2, the J call TRBJ1-2; D gene ambiguous. In germline, CDR1 is SNHLY, CDR2 FYNNEI. The germline V and J ends were trimmed by 4 bases and 2 bases, with 8 bases remaining between them. CDR3 length equals 13 residues. The CDR3: CASSVVGNYGYTF. The CDR3 coding sequence is TGTGCCAGCAGTGTGGTAGGGAACTATGGCTACACCTTC.

In its sample, this clone was seen many times. The chain couples TRBV9 to TRBJ2-1; D is undetermined. CDR1 SGDLS and CDR2 YYNGEE come from the germline V gene. The CDR3 extends over 13 amino acids. The V end lost 1 base, the J end lost 8 bases, and 10 bases lay between the germline ends. DNA for the CDR3: TGTGCCAGCAGCGTACTTGGCTGGGATGAGCAGTTCTTC. Its protein is CASSVLGWDEQFF.

This clone was observed a few times. V gene TRBV15 combines with J gene TRBJ2-5; D call uncertain. V lost 3 bases to trimming and J lost 4 bases, with 9 bases between them. CDR3 length: 13 amino acids. Germline lookup yields CDR1 LNHNV and CDR2 YYDKDF (reference sequence). The CDR3 here is CATSRSPGETQYF. The DNA of the CDR3 is TGTGCCACCAGCAGGAGTCCGGGAGAGACCCAGTACTTC. Based on the CDR3 plus reference TRBV15 and TRBJ2-5, the full variable domain is DAMVIQNPRYQVTQFGKPVTLSCSQTLNHNVMYWYQQKSSQAPKLLFHYYDKDFNNEADTPDNFQSRRPNTSFCFLDIRSPGLGDTAMYLCATSRSPGETQYFGPGTRLLVL.

Turning to this clone: Other DNA sequences of this sample code for an identical CDR3. In DNA form, the CDR3 reads TGTGCCAGCTCACCTGGACAGGGTCAAGAGACCCAGTACTTC. Its protein product is CASSPGQGQETQYF. The rearrangement joins TRBV18 to TRBJ2-5, with 8 bases fitting TRBD1. The J segment lost 2 bases and the V segment lost 3 bases, leaving 2 bases of the junction unmatched. CDR1 and CDR2 (germline): KGHSH, LQKENI. The CDR3 sequence is 14 residues long.

This rearrangement joins TRBV29-1 to TRBJ1-1, with TRBD1 as a possible D gene (5 bases). The CDR3 contains 14 residues. With 2 bases removed from V and 4 bases from J, the gap between germline ends came to 14 bases. Per germline, CDR1 SQVTM and CDR2 ANQGSEA. DNA for the CDR3: TGCAGCGTTGAATACGTGTCAGGGAGCACTGAAGCTTTCTTT. Translating it yields CSVEYVSGSTEAFF.

The CDR3 loop reads CASSFVRGNNEQFF. CDR3 sequence (DNA): TGTGCCAGCAGCTTTGTAAGGGGTAACAATGAGCAGTTCTTC. The J gene is TRBJ2-1, the V gene TRBV5-4; TRBD1 might be the D (5 bases). CDR1 and CDR2 from the germline V gene are SGHNT and YYREEE (reference sequence). The V gene lost 2 bases and the J gene lost 5 bases, with 11 bases spanning the gap. CDR3 size: 14 residues. The full variable domain, its missing parts supplied by reference TRBV5-4 and TRBJ2-1, is ETGVTQSPTHLIKTRGQQVTLRCSSQSGHNTVSWYQQALGQGPQFIFQYYREEENGRGNFPPRFSGLQFPNYSSELNVNALELDDSALYLCASSFVRGNNEQFFGPGTRLTVL.